This T cell receptor beta chain originates from a study of blood T cell repertoires in COVID-19. Study background: Spain, Italy and the United States supplied samples that represented acute and convalescent COVID-19. T cells, B-cell-depleted T cells, or PBMCs supplied cDNA or gDNA.

Original data processing: By means of reference gene primer amplification, nucleated cell counts were estimated. Assay used: immunoSEQ multiplex PCR; TCRdb lists only in-frame clones, some missing. V and J calls and clone size follow that table, whereas D and trimming were derived from the DNA. The sample gives about half a million clones, about 85% of which show up once; roughly 8.5% is in the top ten. Trimming cost V 4 bases and J 7 bases, with 20 bases left between them. The CDR3 has 15 amino acids. Germline CDR1 SGHDT, CDR2 YYEEEE. Specimen: PBMCs or T cells enriched from blood (not recorded which). The chain uses TRBV5-6 and TRBJ1-2, with D perhaps TRBD1 (6 bases). The TCR sequence derives from a woman aged 60-75 years who had recovered from COVID-19. CDR3 DNA: TGTGCCAGCAGCCCCTTTATCACAGGGCTGGGTGGCTACACCTTC. Translation gives CASSPFITGLGGYTF.